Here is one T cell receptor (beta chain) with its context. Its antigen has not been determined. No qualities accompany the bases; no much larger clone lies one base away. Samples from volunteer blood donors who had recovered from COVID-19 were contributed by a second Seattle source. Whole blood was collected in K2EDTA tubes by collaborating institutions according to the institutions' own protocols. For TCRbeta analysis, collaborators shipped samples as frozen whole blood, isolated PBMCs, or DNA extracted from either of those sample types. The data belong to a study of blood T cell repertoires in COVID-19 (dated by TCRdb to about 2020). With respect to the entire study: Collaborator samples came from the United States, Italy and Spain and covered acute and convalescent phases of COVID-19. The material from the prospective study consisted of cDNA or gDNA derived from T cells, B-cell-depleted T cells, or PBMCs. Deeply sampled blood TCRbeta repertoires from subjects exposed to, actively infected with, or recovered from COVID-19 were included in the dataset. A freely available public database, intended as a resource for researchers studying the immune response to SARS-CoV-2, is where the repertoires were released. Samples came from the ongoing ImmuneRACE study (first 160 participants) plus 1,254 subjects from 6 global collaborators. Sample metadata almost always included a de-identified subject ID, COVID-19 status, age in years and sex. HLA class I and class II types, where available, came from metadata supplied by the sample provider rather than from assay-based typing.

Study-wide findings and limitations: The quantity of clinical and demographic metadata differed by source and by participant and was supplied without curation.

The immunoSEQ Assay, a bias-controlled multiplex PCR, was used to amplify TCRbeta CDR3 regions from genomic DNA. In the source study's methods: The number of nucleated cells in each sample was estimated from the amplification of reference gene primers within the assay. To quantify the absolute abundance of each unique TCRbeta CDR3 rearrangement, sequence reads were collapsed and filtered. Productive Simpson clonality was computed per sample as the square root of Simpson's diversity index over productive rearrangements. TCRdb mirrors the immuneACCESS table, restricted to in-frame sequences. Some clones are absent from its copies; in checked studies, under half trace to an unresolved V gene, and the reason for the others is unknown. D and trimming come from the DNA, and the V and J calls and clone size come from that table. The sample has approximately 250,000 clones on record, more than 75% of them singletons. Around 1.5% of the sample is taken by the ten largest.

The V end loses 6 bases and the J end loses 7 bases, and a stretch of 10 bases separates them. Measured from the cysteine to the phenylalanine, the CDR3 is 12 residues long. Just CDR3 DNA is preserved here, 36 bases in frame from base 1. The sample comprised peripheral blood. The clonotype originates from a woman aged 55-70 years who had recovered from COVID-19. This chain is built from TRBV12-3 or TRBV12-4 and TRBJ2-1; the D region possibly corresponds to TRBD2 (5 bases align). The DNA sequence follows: TGTGCCAGCAGAGAGAGGGAAAATGAGCAGTTCTTC. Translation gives CASRERENEQFF.